The 3 T cell receptor beta chains listed next were all sequenced from one sample in a study of blood T cell repertoires in COVID-19 (dated by TCRdb to 2020 to 2021). Libraries were constructed by the immunoSEQ multiplex PCR assay. Sourced from immuneACCESS, this table was stored by TCRdb with only in-frame sequences that have V and J called. A share of the clones is absent; for the studies checked, an unresolved V gene accounts for under half, and the remainder has no known explanation. The sample table lists around 370,000 clones, around nine tenths of them with a count of one. 6% to 8% of the sample rests with the top ten. The sample was peripheral blood. The receptor set was obtained from a woman aged 70-85 years with COVID-19, enrolled during active disease.

The chain uses TRBV10-2 and TRBJ1-4, with no clear D. V lost 3 bases, J lost 3 bases, and 11 bases lay in between. The CDR3 totals 15 residues. CDR1 is WSHSY and CDR2 is SAAADI in the germline V gene. In nucleotides, the CDR3 is TGCGCCAGCAGTGACGGAGGGTCGGCTAATGAAAAACTGTTTTTT. As protein: CASSDGGSANEKLFF.

This chain connects TRBV29-1 to TRBJ1-1; TRBD1 matches 7 bases. The germline V gene encodes CDR1 SQVTM and CDR2 ANQGSEA. This CDR3 comprises 13 residues. V lost 6 bases, J lost 4 bases, and 8 bases stayed unmatched. The CDR3 bases are TGCAGCGTAAACAGGGGCACCCTCACTGAAGCTTTCTTT. Its translation: CSVNRGTLTEAFF.

CDR3 nucleotide sequence: TGTGCCAGCAGTTTGGGGGCAGGATGGACTGAAGCTTTCTTT. It specifies CASSLGAGWTEAFF. The chain uses TRBV6-5 and TRBJ1-1; a possible D gene is TRBD1 (6 bases). Germline lookup yields CDR1 MNHEY and CDR2 SVGAGI. Trimming pared 4 bases from V and 5 bases from J, leaving 14 bases between. This CDR3 has 14 amino acids.